Presented here are 5 T cell receptor beta chains from one specimen sequenced in a study of CD8+ T cells in alopecia areata. Extracted RNA was reverse transcribed into cDNA, the sequencing template. Data came from immunoSEQ multiplex PCR; TCRdb stores just in-frame clones and leaves some out. The table includes 90,000 to 100,000 clones, about 40% detected once. The source material was CD4+ T cells sorted from blood. These receptors were collected from a human donor with alopecia areata.

The V and J genes are TRBV30 and TRBJ1-2; TRBD1 aligns across 7 bases. The CDR3 runs to 13 residues. The V segment lost 8 bases and the J segment 4 bases; nucleotides outside the gene matches: 10. Germline loops: CDR1 GTSNPN, CDR2 SVGIG (reference sequence). CDR3 nucleotides: TGTGCCATCCAACCGACAGGGCCCTATGGCTACACCTTC. Its translation: CAIQPTGPYGYTF.

The chain carries TRBV6-5 and TRBJ2-7; 7 nucleotides agree with TRBD1. Germline CDR1 is MNHEY and CDR2 is SVGAGI. V shed 4 bases and J 7 bases; nucleotides not matched to a gene: 10. The CDR3 loop spans 14 amino acids. In nucleotides, the CDR3 is TGTGCCAGCAGTTCCGGTACAGGGGTTCGTGAGCAGTACTTC. Translation: CASSSGTGVREQYF.

This rearrangement joins TRBV5-1 to TRBJ2-2; possible D gene TRBD2, 5 bases. CDR1 and CDR2 (germline): SGHRS, YFSETQ. The CDR3 totals 15 residues. V lost 3 bases to trimming and J lost 8 bases, with 17 bases between them. CDR3 nucleotides: TGCGCCAGCAGCTCTGCCCCGGGAATTCCGGGGGAGCTGTTTTTT. It codes for CASSSAPGIPGELFF.

This clone showed up just a few times. The rearrangement uses TRBV18 and TRBJ1-2; D gene ambiguous. Germline CDR1 is KGHSH and CDR2 is LQKENI. V lost 5 bases, J lost 1 base, and 8 bases lay in between. CDR3 length equals 13 residues. The CDR3 DNA sequence: TGTGCCAGCTCAAAAACAGATAACTATGGCTACACCTTC. Translating gives CASSKTDNYGYTF.

V gene TRBV6-5 combines with J gene TRBJ2-5; D may match TRBD1 or TRBD2 (6 bases each). V lost 8 bases and J 7 bases, leaving 17 bases between the germline ends. Germline V gene lookup returns CDR1 MNHEY and CDR2 SVGAGI. The CDR3 consists of 13 residues. The CDR3 DNA sequence: TGTGCCAGCGGGGGCCGGGGGATAATGACCCAGTACTTC. Protein: CASGGRGIMTQYF.